These 14 T cell receptor beta chains share one sample of origin, sequenced in a study of beta chain features in type 1 diabetes. Points from the study as a whole: Patients with Type 1 diabetes showed moderately but significantly shorter TCRB CDR3s in all four CD4+ subsets.

Sequenced material consisted of expressed TCRB transcripts (all of the isolated RNA was reverse transcribed). TCRdb's copy holds only in-frame clones and misses some; the assay was immunoSEQ multiplex PCR. This sample has some 240,000 clones; approximately 16% occur once, and the top ten carry roughly 0.08%. These receptors have no identified antigens. The specimen sequenced was naive CD4+ T cells from blood. The receptors derive from a man aged 25 to 40 with type 1 diabetes.

This clone came up a few times. The chain employs TRBV29-1 and TRBJ2-3, with D perhaps TRBD2 (5 bases). V shed 4 bases and J shed 2 bases, with 16 bases lying between them. The CDR3 is 15 residues long. The germline CDR1 and CDR2 sequences are SQVTM and ANQGSEA. This chain's CDR3 is CSVVRAPLITDTQYF. CDR3 bases: TGCAGCGTTGTGAGGGCCCCACTTATCACAGATACGCAGTATTTT.

This CDR3 is CASSQETTGEGDVLTF. The DNA for the CDR3 is TGTGCCAGCAGCCAAGAAACGACAGGGGAGGGTGACGTCCTGACTTTC. V usage is TRBV4-2 and J usage is TRBJ2-6, with D tentatively TRBD1 (8 bases). Trimming took 0 bases from V and 11 from J, leaving 17 bases between them. Germline V gene lookup returns CDR1 LGHNA and CDR2 YNFKEQ. This CDR3 comprises 16 residues.

This clone was seen a few times. The rearrangement uses TRBV6-5 and TRBJ1-2; TRBD1 might be the D (5 bases). CDR1 and CDR2 from the germline V gene are MNHEY and SVGAGI. V was cut by 2 bases and J by 5 bases, with 15 bases left in between. This CDR3 has 15 residues. The chain's CDR3 is CASSYRGAVSYGYTF. Written as DNA, the CDR3 is TGTGCCAGCAGTTACCGAGGGGCGGTATCGTATGGCTACACCTTC.

This clone has a handful of counts. V usage is TRBV14 and J usage is TRBJ1-2; 10 bases are a match to TRBD1. Trimming removed 4 bases from V and 8 bases from J; junction bases left unmatched: 4. The V gene's germline CDR1 is SGHDN and CDR2 FVKESK. The CDR3 covers 13 residues. CDR3 in amino acids: CASSRQGARGYTF. The CDR3 coding sequence is TGTGCCAGCAGCCGACAGGGGGCACGAGGCTACACCTTC.

The rearrangement joins TRBV15 to TRBJ2-6; D is perhaps TRBD1 (6 bases). CDR1 is LNHNV, CDR2 YYDKDF, per germline (reference sequence). The CDR3 loop spans 18 amino acids. Trimming removed 10 bases at V and 3 bases at J, with 25 bases between. The CDR3 here is CANLGDTSFFFGANVLTF. The CDR3 bases are TGTGCCAACCTAGGGGACACATCGTTCTTTTTTGGGGCCAACGTCCTGACTTTC.

This rearrangement joins TRBV30 to TRBJ1-2; D ambiguous. There are 12 residues in the CDR3. CDR1 GTSNPN and CDR2 SVGIG come from the germline V gene (reference sequence). Trimming cost V 4 bases and J 2 bases, with 8 bases left between them. The CDR3 here is CAWTPDNYGYTF. The CDR3 coding sequence is TGTGCCTGGACCCCAGACAACTATGGCTACACCTTC.

This clone was counted a few times. The rearrangement joins TRBV28 to TRBJ2-7, with D perhaps TRBD1 (6 bases). Germline V gene lookup returns CDR1 MDHEN and CDR2 SYDVKM. The germline V and J ends were trimmed by 5 bases and 2 bases, with 16 bases remaining between them. The CDR3 extends over 15 amino acids. The CDR3 DNA reads as TGTGCCAGCAGTCCCTTGGACAGAAGTACCTACGAGCAGTACTTC. Translation: CASSPLDRSTYEQYF.

On this clone itself: Other DNA sequences in this sample translate to the same CDR3. The rearrangement uses TRBV30 and TRBJ1-1; 7 bases line up with TRBD1. CDR1 is GTSNPN, CDR2 SVGIG, per germline (reference sequence). This CDR3 has 13 amino acids. With 5 bases clipped from V and 0 bases from J, the junction kept 3 bases outside the gene matches. CDR3 nucleotides: TGTGCCTGGTCGGGACAGTTGAACACTGAAGCTTTCTTT. Its translation: CAWSGQLNTEAFF.

This clone has a handful of counts. The V gene is TRBV29-1, the J gene TRBJ1-4; 10 bases line up with TRBD1. J was trimmed by 10 bases and V by 3 bases; bases with no gene match: 5. The CDR3 spans 13 residues. CDR1 is SQVTM, CDR2 ANQGSEA, per germline. CDR3 sequence: CSVDKTGGGKLFF. The CDR3 DNA reads as TGCAGCGTTGATAAGACAGGGGGCGGAAAACTGTTTTTT.

V and J are TRBV29-1 and TRBJ2-7, with TRBD1 as a possible D gene (5 bases). With 5 bases removed from V and 1 base from J, the gap between germline ends came to 15 bases. The V gene's germline CDR1 is SQVTM and CDR2 ANQGSEA. The CDR3 length is 14 residues. The CDR3 DNA is TGCAGCGTTCGGGCAGGGTTTCAGTCCTACGAGCAGTACTTC. It encodes CSVRAGFQSYEQYF.

The V and J genes are TRBV11-2 and TRBJ2-1, with TRBD1 matching 7 bases. The germline V gene has CDR1 SGHAT and CDR2 FQNNGV. Trimming cost V 5 bases and J 0 bases; bases outside gene matches: 4. This CDR3 is built from 15 residues. Here the CDR3 reads CASSVQGISYNEQFF. CDR3 DNA: TGTGCCAGCAGCGTACAGGGGATCTCCTACAATGAGCAGTTCTTC.

The chain combines TRBV29-1 with TRBJ2-3; D is unresolved. Per germline, CDR1 SQVTM and CDR2 ANQGSEA. The ends were cut back, 2 bases at V and 6 bases at J, with 9 bases in the middle. The CDR3 runs to 12 residues. The DNA for the CDR3 is TGCAGCGTTGAACGCGGTGGCGATACGCAGTATTTT. It yields the protein CSVERGGDTQYF.

This clone was observed a few times. The V and J genes are TRBV6-4 and TRBJ2-5; D unresolved. The V end lost 2 bases, the J end lost 1 base, and 8 bases lay between the germline ends. The CDR3 contains 14 residues. Germline assignment: CDR1 MRHNA and CDR2 SNTAGT. The CDR3 region has the DNA TGTGCCAGCAGTGACCAGGCAGGCCAAGAGACCCAGTACTTC. It encodes CASSDQAGQETQYF.

In this sample, this clone turned up a few times. This chain connects TRBV5-4 to TRBJ2-5; D is perhaps TRBD1 (5 bases). The germline CDR1 and CDR2 sequences are SGHNT and YYREEE (reference sequence). V lost 1 base and J 4 bases, leaving 11 bases between the germline ends. This CDR3 spans 14 amino acids. For the CDR3, the DNA is TGTGCCAGCAGCTTGTACCAGGGTCCAGAGACCCAGTACTTC. Translating gives CASSLYQGPETQYF.